These 5 T cell receptor beta chains were sequenced from one sample in a study of cytomegalovirus exposure and HLA in healthy donors. Amplification used 60 Vbeta primers and 13 Jbeta primers. Measured with immunoSEQ multiplex PCR; TCRdb has only the in-frame clones, and not every one. The sample records about 180,000 clones, around 76% being singletons. Sample: PBMCs. Receptors originate from a woman between 25 and 40 years old in good health and CMV-seropositive.

The J gene is TRBJ2-4, the V gene TRBV7-2; D remains unclear. V lost 2 bases and J 0 bases, leaving 14 bases between the germline ends. This CDR3 is 17 amino acids long. Germline loops: CDR1 SGHTA, CDR2 FQGNSA. For the CDR3, the DNA is TGTGCCAGCAGCTTAAATGCCGCCCTACTAGCCAAAAACATTCAGTACTTC. Its translation: CASSLNAALLAKNIQYF.

The gene calls are TRBV5-1 and TRBJ2-1; D not certain. V lost 1 base and J 2 bases, leaving 13 bases between the germline ends. The CDR3 is 16 residues long. Germline V gene sequence: CDR1 SGHRS, CDR2 YFSETQ. The CDR3 is CASSLSASRAYNEQFF. CDR3 DNA: TGCGCCAGCAGCTTGTCAGCCTCCCGGGCCTACAATGAGCAGTTCTTC. Variable domain in full (rest from reference TRBV5-1 and TRBJ2-1): KAGVTQTPRYLIKTRGQQVTLSCSPISGHRSVSWYQQTPGQGLQFLFEYFSETQRNKGNFPGRFSGRQFSNSRSEMNVSTLELGDSALYLCASSLSASRAYNEQFFGPGTRLTVL.

The V and J genes are TRBV7-2 and TRBJ1-5, with D perhaps matching TRBD1 (6 bases). Germline V lookup: CDR1 SGHTA, CDR2 FQGNSA. The V and J ends lost 2 bases and 1 base respectively, with 9 bases between them. The CDR3 is 15 residues long. The DNA of the CDR3 is TGTGCCAGCAGCTTACCAGGGGTAAGCAATCAGCCCCAGCATTTT. Amino acid sequence: CASSLPGVSNQPQHF.

The chain uses TRBV5-4 and TRBJ2-3, with D uncertain. Looked up from germline, CDR1 is SGHNT and CDR2 is YYREEE (reference sequence). The CDR3 runs 16 residues. V dropped 0 bases and J dropped 5 bases, with 16 bases sitting between them. The CDR3 DNA sequence: TGTGCCAGCAGCTTGGGCCGACTCAGCGCCAAAGATACGCAGTATTTT. Protein product: CASSLGRLSAKDTQYF.

As to this clone: This specimen includes other DNA sequences encoding the same CDR3. The chain combines TRBV6-1 with TRBJ2-1, with TRBD2 matching 13 bases. CDR3 length: 15 amino acids. V shed 4 bases, J shed 8 bases, and the junction held 5 bases outside the gene matches. Germline CDR1 reads MNHNS; CDR2 reads SASEGT. DNA for the CDR3: TGTGCCAGCAGTGCCACTAGCGGGGGGGCCGATGAGCAGTTCTTC. It is translated as CASSATSGGADEQFF.